This TCR beta chain was recorded in a study of patients and donors after allogeneic stem cell transplantation. Using its own MiXCR run on the RT-PCR reads, TCRdb lists one record per CDR3 protein. This table has around 170,000 distinct CDR3 sequences, 24% appearing once. Germline CDR1 ENHRY, CDR2 SYGVKD. The CDR3 extends over 15 amino acids. V was clipped by 0 bases and J by 0 bases; unmatched bases: 0. This clonotype originated in a human donor who was either an allogeneic HSCT recipient or a stem cell or donor lymphocyte infusion donor (not recorded which). It is not recorded whose cells these are; they may come from a transplant donor. Source material: blood, either unsorted or a sorted T cell fraction (not recorded which). This chain uses TRBV10-3 with TRBJ1-2; 8 bases agree with TRBD1. The CDR3 spells CAISESTGANYGYTF. Here the CDR3 DNA reads TGTGCCATCAGTGAGTCGACAGGGGCTAACTATGGCTACACCTTC.